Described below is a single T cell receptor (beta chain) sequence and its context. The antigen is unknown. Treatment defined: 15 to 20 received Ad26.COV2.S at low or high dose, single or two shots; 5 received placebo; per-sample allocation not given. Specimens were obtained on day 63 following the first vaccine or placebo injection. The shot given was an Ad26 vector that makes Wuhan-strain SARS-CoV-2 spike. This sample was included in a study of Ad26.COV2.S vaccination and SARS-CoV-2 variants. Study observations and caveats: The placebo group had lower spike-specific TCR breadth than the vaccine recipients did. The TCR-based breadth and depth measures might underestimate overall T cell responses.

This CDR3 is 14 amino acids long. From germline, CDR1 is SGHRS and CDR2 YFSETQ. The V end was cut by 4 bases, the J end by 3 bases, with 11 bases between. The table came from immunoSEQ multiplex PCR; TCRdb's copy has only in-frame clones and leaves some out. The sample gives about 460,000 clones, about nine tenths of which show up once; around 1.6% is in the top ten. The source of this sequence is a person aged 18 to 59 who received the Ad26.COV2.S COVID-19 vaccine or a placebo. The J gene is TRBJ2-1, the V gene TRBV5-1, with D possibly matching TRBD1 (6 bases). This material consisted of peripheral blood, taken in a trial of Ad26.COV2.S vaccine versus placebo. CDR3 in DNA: TGCGCCAGCAGCCCCGAGGGGGTCTACAATGAGCAGTTCTTC. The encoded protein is CASSPEGVYNEQFF.